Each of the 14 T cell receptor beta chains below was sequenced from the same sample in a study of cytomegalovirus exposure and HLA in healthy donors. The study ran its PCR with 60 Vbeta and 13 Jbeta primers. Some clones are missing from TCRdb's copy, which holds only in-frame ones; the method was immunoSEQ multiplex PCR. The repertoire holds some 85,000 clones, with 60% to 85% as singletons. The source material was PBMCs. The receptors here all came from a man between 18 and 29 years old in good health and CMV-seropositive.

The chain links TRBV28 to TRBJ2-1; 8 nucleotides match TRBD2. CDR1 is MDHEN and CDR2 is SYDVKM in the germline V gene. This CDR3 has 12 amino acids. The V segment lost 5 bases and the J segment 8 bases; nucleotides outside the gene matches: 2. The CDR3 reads CASSGSGDEQFF. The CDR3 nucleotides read TGTGCCAGCAGTGGTAGCGGGGATGAGCAGTTCTTC. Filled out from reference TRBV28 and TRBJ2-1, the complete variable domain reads DVKVTQSSRYLVKRTGEKVFLECVQDMDHENMFWYRQDPGLGLRLIYFSYDVKMKEKGDIPEGYSVSREKKERFSLILESASTNQTSMYLCASSGSGDEQFFGPGTRLTVL.

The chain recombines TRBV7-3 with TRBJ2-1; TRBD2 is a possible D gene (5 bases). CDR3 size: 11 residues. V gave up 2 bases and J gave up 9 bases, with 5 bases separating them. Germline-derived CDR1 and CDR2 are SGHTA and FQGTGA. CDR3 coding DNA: TGTGCCAGCAGCTTAGGGAGTGAGCAGTTCTTC. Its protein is CASSLGSEQFF.

The CDR3 DNA is TGTGCCAGCAGCCCTGACAGCTTCTCTGGGGCCAACGTCCTGACTTTC. Protein product: CASSPDSFSGANVLTF. The gene calls are TRBV6-4 and TRBJ2-6; tentatively, D is TRBD1 (5 bases). CDR3 size: 16 residues. The germline V gene encodes CDR1 MRHNA and CDR2 SNTAGT. V was shortened by 6 bases and J by 0 bases, with 12 bases between the two germline ends.

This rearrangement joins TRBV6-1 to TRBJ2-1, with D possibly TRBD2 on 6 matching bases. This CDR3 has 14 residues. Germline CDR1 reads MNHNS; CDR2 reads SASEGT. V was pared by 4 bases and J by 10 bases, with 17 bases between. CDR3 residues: CASSGSFGGGEQFF. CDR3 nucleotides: TGTGCCAGCAGTGGAAGTTTCGGGGGTGGCGAGCAGTTCTTC.

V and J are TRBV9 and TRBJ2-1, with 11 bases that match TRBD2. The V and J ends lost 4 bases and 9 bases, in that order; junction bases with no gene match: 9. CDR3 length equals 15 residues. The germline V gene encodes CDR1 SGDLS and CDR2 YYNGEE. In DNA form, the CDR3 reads TGTGCCAGCAGCAACATTGGGACTAGCGGCGGTGAGCAGTTCTTC. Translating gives CASSNIGTSGGEQFF.

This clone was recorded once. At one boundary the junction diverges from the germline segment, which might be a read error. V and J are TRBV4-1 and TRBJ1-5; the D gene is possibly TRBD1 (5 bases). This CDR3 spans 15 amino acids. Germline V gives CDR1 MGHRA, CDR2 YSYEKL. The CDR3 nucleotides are TGCGCCAGTAGCCAAGATAGCGGGGGGTACCAGCCCCAGCATTTT. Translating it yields CASSQDSGGYQPQHF.

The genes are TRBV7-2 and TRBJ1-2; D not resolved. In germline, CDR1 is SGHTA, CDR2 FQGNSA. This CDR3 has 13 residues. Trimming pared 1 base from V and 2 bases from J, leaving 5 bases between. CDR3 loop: CASSLGANYGYTF. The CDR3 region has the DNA TGTGCCAGCAGCTTAGGGGCCAACTATGGCTACACCTTC.

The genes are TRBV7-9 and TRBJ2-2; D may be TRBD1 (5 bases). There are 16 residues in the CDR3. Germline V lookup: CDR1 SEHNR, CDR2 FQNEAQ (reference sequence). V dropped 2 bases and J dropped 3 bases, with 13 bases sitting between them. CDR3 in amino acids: CASSLSRAGHTGELFF. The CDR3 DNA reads TGTGCCAGCAGCTTATCCCGGGCAGGGCACACCGGGGAGCTGTTTTTT. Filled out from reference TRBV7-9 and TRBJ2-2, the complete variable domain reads DTGVSQNPRHKITKRGQNVTFRCDPISEHNRLYWYRQTLGQGPEFLTYFQNEAQLEKSRLLSDRFSAERPKGSFSTLEIQRTEQGDSAMYLCASSLSRAGHTGELFFGEGSRLTVL.

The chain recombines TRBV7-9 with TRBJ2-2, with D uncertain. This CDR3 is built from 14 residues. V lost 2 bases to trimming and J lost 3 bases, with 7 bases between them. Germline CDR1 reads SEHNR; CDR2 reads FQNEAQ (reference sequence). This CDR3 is CASSLTKHTGELFF. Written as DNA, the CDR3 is TGTGCCAGCAGCTTAACTAAGCACACCGGGGAGCTGTTTTTT.

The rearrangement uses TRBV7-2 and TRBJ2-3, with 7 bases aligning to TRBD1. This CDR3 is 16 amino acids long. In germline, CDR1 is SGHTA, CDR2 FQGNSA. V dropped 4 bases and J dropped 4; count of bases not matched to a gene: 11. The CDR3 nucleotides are TGTGCCAGCAGCTCACCCGGGACAGAAGTCTCAGATACGCAGTATTTT. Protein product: CASSSPGTEVSDTQYF.

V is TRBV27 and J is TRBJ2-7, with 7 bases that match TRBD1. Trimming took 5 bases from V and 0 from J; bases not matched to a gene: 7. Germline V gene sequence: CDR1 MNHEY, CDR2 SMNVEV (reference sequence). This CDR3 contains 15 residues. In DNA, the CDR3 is TGTGCCAGCAGTCTAGGGGGCCACAGCTCCTACGAGCAGTACTTC. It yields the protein CASSLGGHSSYEQYF.

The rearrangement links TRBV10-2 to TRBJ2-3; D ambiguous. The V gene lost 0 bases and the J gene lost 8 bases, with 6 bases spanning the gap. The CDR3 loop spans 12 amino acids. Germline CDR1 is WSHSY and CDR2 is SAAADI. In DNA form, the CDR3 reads TGCGCCAGCAGTGAGTCTGGCCCTACGCAGTATTTT. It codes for CASSESGPTQYF.

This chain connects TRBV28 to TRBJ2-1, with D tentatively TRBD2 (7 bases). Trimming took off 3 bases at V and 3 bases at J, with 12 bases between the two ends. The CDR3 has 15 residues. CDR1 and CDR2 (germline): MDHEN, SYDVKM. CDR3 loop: CASSFGGAGYNEQFF. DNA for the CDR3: TGTGCCAGCAGTTTTGGGGGGGCCGGCTACAATGAGCAGTTCTTC.

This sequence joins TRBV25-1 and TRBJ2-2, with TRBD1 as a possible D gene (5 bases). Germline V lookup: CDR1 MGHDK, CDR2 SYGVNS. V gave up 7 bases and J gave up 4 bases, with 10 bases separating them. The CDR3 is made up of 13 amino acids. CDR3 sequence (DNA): TGTGCCAGCAAGGTCAGGGCCACCGGGGAGCTGTTTTTT. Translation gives CASKVRATGELFF.